This is a list of T cell receptor beta chains from one sample in a study of post-analysis software for immune sequencing data. TCRdb fed the PCR reads into MiXCR, producing one record per CDR3 protein. The sample holds 600,000 to 700,000 distinct CDR3 sequences, 59% seen once. The sequencing input was blood. These receptors came from a girl aged 2 to 10 with multiple sclerosis. Both conserved end residues are part of each CDR3. The D gene is left open where the match is weak. Clone sizes are given selectively: once, few, many, or a class where the clone is expanded.

J | V | D | size | DNA | CDR3
TRBJ2-1 | TRBV24-1 | TRBD2 | - | TGTGCCACCAGTGGACTAGCGAATGAGCAGTTCTTC | CATSGLANEQFF
TRBJ1-2 | TRBV4-1 | - | - | TGCGCCAGCAGCCCAGATATGATCTCCCTGGGAGGCTACACCTTC | CASSPDMISLGGYTF
TRBJ1-4 | TRBV7-9 | - | - | TGTGCCAGCAGGTCCGGGACACCTGAAAAACTGTTTTTT | CASRSGTPEKLFF
TRBJ2-1 | TRBV7-2 | TRBD2 | few | TGTGCCAGCAGCCCTCGGACTAGCGGGAGGGTATATGAGCAGTTCTTC | CASSPRTSGRVYEQFF
TRBJ1-4 | TRBV14 | TRBD1 | - | TGTGCCAGCAGACGGGACAGGCGTCAATGTAGTGAAAAACTGTTTTTT | CASRRDRRQCSEKLFF
TRBJ2-1 | TRBV6-1 | TRBD1 | - | TGTGCCAGCCGCAGACAGGGACAAGAGTTCTTC | CASRRQGQEFF
TRBJ2-2 | TRBV7-2 | - | - | TGTGCCAGCAGCTTTCGCAGCACGAACACCGGGGAGCTGTTTTTT | CASSFRSTNTGELFF
TRBJ2-1 | TRBV10-1 | TRBD2 | - | TGCGCCAGCAGTGATGGAAGCGGGGGCCCCTACAATGAGCAGTTCTTC | CASSDGSGGPYNEQFF
TRBJ1-2 | TRBV12-3/TRBV12-4 | - | - | TGTGCCAGCAGTTTGGACTTGGAGGGTGGCTACACCTTC | CASSLDLEGGYTF
TRBJ2-5 | TRBV14 | - | - | TGTGCCAGCAGCCTTCAGTCGAGAGAGACCCAGTACTTC | CASSLQSRETQYF
TRBJ2-3 | TRBV29-1 | TRBD2 | - | TGCAGCGTTGAGCTAGCGGGAGTGGAAGATACGCAGTATTTT | CSVELAGVEDTQYF
TRBJ2-3 | TRBV18 | TRBD2 | few | TGTGCCAGCTCAGAAGCGGGGAGCACAGATACGCAGTATTTT | CASSEAGSTDTQYF
TRBJ1-5 | TRBV2 | TRBD1 | once | TGTGCCAGCAGTGGCCCCCGGACAGGGGGCGATCAGCCCCAGCATTTT | CASSGPRTGGDQPQHF
TRBJ2-3 | TRBV2 | TRBD2 | few | TGTGCCAGCAGTGCCCGGGGGGGCAAGACAGATACGCAGTATTTT | CASSARGGKTDTQYF
TRBJ2-5 | TRBV6-1 | - | - | TGTGCCAGCAGTGCAAGAGACATAGAAGAGACCCAGTACTTC | CASSARDIEETQYF
TRBJ1-2 | TRBV18 | TRBD1 | - | TGTGCCAGCTCACCACTACTGACCGGGACAGTAAACTATGGCTACACCTTC | CASSPLLTGTVNYGYTF
TRBJ2-7 | TRBV6-5 | - | - | TGTGCCAACAGAGGCGCGGGAAATAGGCCTTACGAGCAGTACTTC | CANRGAGNRPYEQYF
TRBJ2-3 | TRBV7-8 | TRBD1 | - | TGTGCCAGCAGCTCAACGGGACAGGGAGGCCTAGGAACTAGCACAGATACGCAGTATTTT | CASSSTGQGGLGTSTDTQYF
TRBJ2-7 | TRBV4-2 | - | - | TGTGCCAGCAGCCAACAGGGTGGCCACGAGCAGTACTTC | CASSQQGGHEQYF
TRBJ2-3 | TRBV20-1 | - | - | TGCAGTGCTGAAGACCCGGGACTCACTACAGATACGCAGTATTTT | CSAEDPGLTTDTQYF
TRBJ2-1 | TRBV6-2/TRBV6-3 | TRBD2 | - | TGTGCCAGCAGTTACTCTCCTAGCGGAGTCTACAATGAGCAGTTCTTC | CASSYSPSGVYNEQFF
TRBJ2-1 | TRBV11-2 | - | - | TGTGCCAGCAGCTCCTGGTACAATGAGCAGTTCTTC | CASSSWYNEQFF
TRBJ2-1 | TRBV25-1 | - | - | TGTGCCAGCAGTGAATGGGGGGCCTCCCGGGATGAGCAGTTCTTC | CASSEWGASRDEQFF
TRBJ2-5 | TRBV29-1 | - | once | TGCAGCCTAAGGGGGGGTGGAGAGACCCAGTACTTC | CSLRGGGETQYF
TRBJ2-1 | TRBV7-2 | - | few | TGTGCCAGCAGCTTTTCTGATGAGCAGTTCTTC | CASSFSDEQFF
TRBJ1-2 | TRBV20-1 | - | - | TGCAGTGCTGCTCCCCTCGGGGGGGTTGGCTACACCTTC | CSAAPLGGVGYTF
TRBJ1-2 | TRBV12-3/TRBV12-4 | - | - | TGTGCCAGCAGTACGCCAGGGGACTATGGCTACACCTTC | CASSTPGDYGYTF